The rows below give T cell receptor beta chains drawn from one sample of a study of metastatic and nonmetastatic thyroid tumors. TCRdb recomputed clones from the PCR reads via MiXCR. Found here are approximately 41,000 clones, 28% of them singletons; the top ten hold nearly 10%. Sequences were obtained from blood. All receptors come from a male donor with papillary thyroid cancer or a benign thyroid nodule (not recorded which). Some clones in this sample may be carry-over from other donors' samples. The CDR3 runs from the conserved cysteine through the conserved F or W. The order of the fields is J gene, V gene, D gene, CDR3 length, clone size, CDR3 protein, CDR3 DNA. A D gene is named only where the DNA matches it firmly. Not every row has a clone size; where given, it reads once, few, many or a size class.

j_call: TRBJ1-1; v_call: TRBV28; d_call: TRBD1; cdr3_length: 16; clone_size: few; cdr3_aa: CASSTRTGGMNTEAFF; cdr3_nt: TGTGCCAGCAGTACCCGGACAGGGGGGATGAACACTGAAGCTTTCTTT
j_call: TRBJ2-7; v_call: TRBV7-2; d_call: .; cdr3_length: 15; clone_size: .; cdr3_aa: CASILVGQRVYEQYF; cdr3_nt: TGTGCCAGCATCTTAGTAGGGCAGCGGGTCTACGAGCAGTACTTC
j_call: TRBJ2-7; v_call: TRBV3-1; d_call: .; cdr3_length: 11; clone_size: many; cdr3_aa: CASRYSYEQYF; cdr3_nt: TGTGCCAGCAGGTACTCCTACGAGCAGTACTTC
j_call: TRBJ2-1; v_call: TRBV10-1; d_call: .; cdr3_length: 15; clone_size: once; cdr3_aa: CASSRRLANKDEQFF; cdr3_nt: TGCGCCAGCAGTCGCAGATTAGCGAACAAGGATGAGCAGTTCTTC
j_call: TRBJ2-7; v_call: TRBV6-6; d_call: TRBD1; cdr3_length: 15; clone_size: many; cdr3_aa: CASSYSGQGGYEQYF; cdr3_nt: TGTGCCAGCAGTTATTCGGGACAGGGGGGCTACGAGCAGTACTTC
j_call: TRBJ2-2; v_call: TRBV9; d_call: .; cdr3_length: 16; clone_size: .; cdr3_aa: CASSLEGHGVTGELFF; cdr3_nt: TGTGCCAGCAGCTTAGAGGGACATGGGGTAACCGGGGAGCTGTTTTTT
j_call: TRBJ2-2; v_call: TRBV5-4; d_call: .; cdr3_length: 13; clone_size: many; cdr3_aa: CASSLGWAGELFF; cdr3_nt: TGTGCCAGCAGCTTGGGTTGGGCCGGGGAGCTGTTTTTT
j_call: TRBJ2-5; v_call: TRBV19; d_call: TRBD1; cdr3_length: 13; clone_size: many; cdr3_aa: CASSGQGWETQYF; cdr3_nt: TGTGCCAGTTCGGGACAGGGATGGGAGACCCAGTACTTC
j_call: TRBJ2-3; v_call: TRBV6-4; d_call: .; cdr3_length: 14; clone_size: .; cdr3_aa: CASSGGVSTDTQYF; cdr3_nt: TGTGCCAGCAGTGGGGGCGTTAGCACAGATACGCAGTATTTT
j_call: TRBJ2-5; v_call: TRBV27; d_call: .; cdr3_length: 13; clone_size: .; cdr3_aa: CASSLSSEETQYF; cdr3_nt: TGTGCCAGCAGTTTATCGAGTGAAGAGACCCAGTACTTC
j_call: TRBJ1-6; v_call: TRBV7-2; d_call: .; cdr3_length: 11; clone_size: few; cdr3_aa: CASSPGSPLHF; cdr3_nt: TGTGCCAGCAGCCCAGGGTCTCCCCTCCACTTT
j_call: TRBJ2-1; v_call: TRBV3-1; d_call: TRBD1; cdr3_length: 15; clone_size: many; cdr3_aa: CASSPRDRGYNEQFF; cdr3_nt: TGTGCCAGCAGCCCCCGGGACAGGGGCTACAATGAGCAGTTCTTC
j_call: TRBJ2-3; v_call: TRBV20-1; d_call: .; cdr3_length: 14; clone_size: many; cdr3_aa: CSARPAGLTDTQYF; cdr3_nt: TGCAGTGCTAGGCCGGCAGGACTCACAGATACGCAGTATTTT
j_call: TRBJ1-2; v_call: TRBV6-1; d_call: .; cdr3_length: 15; clone_size: .; cdr3_aa: CASSEAPGGGSSGTF; cdr3_nt: TGTGCCAGCAGTGAAGCCCCTGGGGGCGGGTCCAGTGGCACCTTC
j_call: TRBJ2-1; v_call: TRBV5-1; d_call: TRBD2; cdr3_length: 15; clone_size: many; cdr3_aa: CASSISGGEGNEQFF; cdr3_nt: TGCGCCAGCAGCATTAGCGGGGGCGAAGGGAATGAGCAGTTCTTC
j_call: TRBJ1-5; v_call: TRBV6-6; d_call: TRBD1; cdr3_length: 15; clone_size: few; cdr3_aa: CASSYGQGLNQPQHF; cdr3_nt: TGTGCCAGCAGTTATGGACAGGGTCTCAATCAGCCCCAGCATTTT
j_call: TRBJ1-2; v_call: TRBV9; d_call: TRBD1; cdr3_length: 15; clone_size: .; cdr3_aa: CASSPRTGVYYGYTF; cdr3_nt: TGTGCCAGCAGCCCACGGACAGGGGTTTACTATGGCTACACCTTC
j_call: TRBJ2-3; v_call: TRBV28; d_call: .; cdr3_length: 13; clone_size: many; cdr3_aa: CASRDGPTDTQYF; cdr3_nt: TGTGCCAGCAGGGACGGACCCACAGATACGCAGTATTTT
j_call: TRBJ1-2; v_call: TRBV6-5; d_call: .; cdr3_length: 15; clone_size: medium-sized; cdr3_aa: CASSYEETLQDGYTF; cdr3_nt: TGTGCCAGCAGTTACGAAGAAACCCTCCAGGATGGCTACACCTTC
j_call: TRBJ1-1; v_call: TRBV5-1; d_call: .; cdr3_length: 15; clone_size: many; cdr3_aa: CASTLSGGRNTEAFF; cdr3_nt: TGCGCCAGCACCCTTAGCGGGGGGCGGAACACTGAAGCTTTCTTT
j_call: TRBJ1-6; v_call: TRBV20-1; d_call: .; cdr3_length: 16; clone_size: medium-sized; cdr3_aa: CSARDRQGTNNSPLHF; cdr3_nt: TGCAGTGCTAGAGATCGTCAGGGGACTAATAATTCACCCCTCCACTTT
j_call: TRBJ2-2; v_call: TRBV9; d_call: .; cdr3_length: 16; clone_size: .; cdr3_aa: CASSVRRRVGTGELFF; cdr3_nt: TGTGCCAGCAGCGTAAGAAGGCGGGTGGGCACCGGGGAGCTGTTTTTT
j_call: TRBJ2-7; v_call: TRBV13; d_call: TRBD2; cdr3_length: 13; clone_size: .; cdr3_aa: CASSFASGHEQYF; cdr3_nt: TGTGCCAGCAGCTTTGCTAGCGGCCACGAGCAGTACTTC
j_call: TRBJ1-6; v_call: TRBV20-1; d_call: .; cdr3_length: 14; clone_size: .; cdr3_aa: CRARDWDCDSPLHF; cdr3_nt: TGCAGAGCTAGAGATTGGGACTGCGACTCACCCCTCCACTTT
j_call: TRBJ2-1; v_call: TRBV20-1; d_call: TRBD2; cdr3_length: 15; clone_size: .; cdr3_aa: CSARTSEDSYNEQFF; cdr3_nt: TGCAGTGCTAGGACTAGCGAAGACTCCTACAATGAGCAGTTCTTC
j_call: TRBJ1-2; v_call: TRBV20-1; d_call: .; cdr3_length: 10; clone_size: medium-sized; cdr3_aa: CAYNREGYTF; cdr3_nt: TGCGCTTACAACAGGGAGGGCTACACCTTC
j_call: TRBJ2-5; v_call: TRBV2; d_call: .; cdr3_length: 14; clone_size: .; cdr3_aa: CASSRIALSETQYF; cdr3_nt: TGTGCCAGCAGCAGAATTGCACTCTCGGAGACCCAGTACTTC
j_call: TRBJ1-2; v_call: TRBV15; d_call: .; cdr3_length: 15; clone_size: .; cdr3_aa: CATSPGAGVPYGYTF; cdr3_nt: TGTGCCACCAGCCCCGGGGCCGGAGTCCCCTATGGCTACACCTTC
j_call: TRBJ1-2; v_call: TRBV28; d_call: .; cdr3_length: 14; clone_size: .; cdr3_aa: CASNRAAEDYGYTF; cdr3_nt: TGTGCCAGTAACAGGGCGGCAGAGGACTATGGCTACACCTTC
j_call: TRBJ2-1; v_call: TRBV12-3/TRBV12-4; d_call: .; cdr3_length: 14; clone_size: many; cdr3_aa: CASSSESSYNEQLF; cdr3_nt: TGTGCCAGCAGTTCGGAAAGCTCCTACAATGAGCAGCTCTTC
j_call: TRBJ2-7; v_call: TRBV20-1; d_call: .; cdr3_length: 10; clone_size: few; cdr3_aa: CSAIDYEQYF; cdr3_nt: TGCAGTGCAATCGACTACGAGCAGTACTTC
j_call: TRBJ2-6; v_call: TRBV4-1; d_call: TRBD1; cdr3_length: 18; clone_size: .; cdr3_aa: CASSPLDRGNSGANVLTF; cdr3_nt: TGCGCCAGCAGCCCCCTGGACAGGGGCAACTCTGGGGCCAACGTCCTTACTTTC
j_call: TRBJ1-1; v_call: TRBV27; d_call: .; cdr3_length: 13; clone_size: .; cdr3_aa: CASSLALHTEAFF; cdr3_nt: TGTGCCAGCAGCTTAGCCTTACACACTGAAGCTTTCTTT
j_call: TRBJ1-2; v_call: TRBV6-1; d_call: .; cdr3_length: 14; clone_size: .; cdr3_aa: CASSEITGRYGYTF; cdr3_nt: TGTGCCAGCAGTGAAATCACAGGGAGATATGGCTACACCTTC
j_call: TRBJ2-7; v_call: TRBV4-1; d_call: TRBD1; cdr3_length: 14; clone_size: .; cdr3_aa: CASSQDLLQDRPYF; cdr3_nt: TGCGCCAGCAGCCAAGACCTTCTTCAGGACAGGCCCTACTTC
j_call: TRBJ2-7; v_call: TRBV7-8; d_call: .; cdr3_length: 13; clone_size: many; cdr3_aa: CASSDRGGQEQYF; cdr3_nt: TGTGCCAGCAGCGATCGCGGGGGCCAGGAGCAGTACTTC
j_call: TRBJ1-5; v_call: TRBV10-3; d_call: .; cdr3_length: 14; clone_size: .; cdr3_aa: CATMRDARYQPQNF; cdr3_nt: TGTGCCACCATGAGGGACGCTCGTTATCAGCCCCAGAATTTT
j_call: TRBJ1-2; v_call: TRBV10-3; d_call: .; cdr3_length: 13; clone_size: few; cdr3_aa: CAIKDNPLYGYTF; cdr3_nt: TGTGCCATCAAGGATAACCCCCTGTATGGCTACACCTTC
j_call: TRBJ2-1; v_call: TRBV7-3; d_call: .; cdr3_length: 14; clone_size: .; cdr3_aa: CASSLMPSRNEQFF; cdr3_nt: TGTGCCAGCAGCTTGATGCCTAGCAGAAATGAGCAGTTCTTC
j_call: TRBJ2-1; v_call: TRBV24-1; d_call: TRBD2; cdr3_length: 17; clone_size: .; cdr3_aa: CATSDDGNSGSFWKQFF; cdr3_nt: TGTGCCACCAGTGATGACGGGAATAGCGGGAGTTTTTGGAAGCAGTTCTTC
j_call: TRBJ1-6; v_call: TRBV5-1; d_call: TRBD1; cdr3_length: 14; clone_size: .; cdr3_aa: CASSTGGISSPLHF; cdr3_nt: TGCGCCAGCAGCACAGGGGGAATAAGTTCACCCCTCCACTTT
j_call: TRBJ2-3; v_call: TRBV6-1; d_call: .; cdr3_length: 14; clone_size: .; cdr3_aa: CASASVSGTDTQYF; cdr3_nt: TGTGCCAGCGCTAGCGTCTCGGGCACAGATACGCAGTATTTT
j_call: TRBJ1-4; v_call: TRBV28; d_call: .; cdr3_length: 13; clone_size: few; cdr3_aa: CASTGRGYEKLFF; cdr3_nt: TGTGCCAGCACGGGCAGGGGTTATGAAAAACTGTTTTTT
j_call: TRBJ1-6; v_call: TRBV20-1; d_call: .; cdr3_length: 15; clone_size: .; cdr3_aa: CSARDRWDNNSPLHF; cdr3_nt: TGCAGTGCTAGAGATCGGTGGGACAATAATTCACCCCTCCACTTT
j_call: TRBJ2-7; v_call: TRBV18; d_call: TRBD1; cdr3_length: 15; clone_size: .; cdr3_aa: CASSPQGQSSYEQYF; cdr3_nt: TGTGCCAGCTCACCACAGGGACAGAGCTCCTACGAGCAGTACTTC
j_call: TRBJ2-1; v_call: TRBV19; d_call: .; cdr3_length: 19; clone_size: many; cdr3_aa: CASSIEGRDKKKAYNEQFF; cdr3_nt: TGTGCCAGTAGTATTGAGGGAAGGGACAAAAAAAAAGCTTACAATGAGCAGTTCTTC
j_call: TRBJ2-1; v_call: TRBV6-1; d_call: TRBD1; cdr3_length: 14; clone_size: .; cdr3_aa: CASLTGQIGDEHFW; cdr3_nt: TGTGCCAGCCTGACGGGACAGATAGGCGATGAGCATTTCTGG